The entry that follows covers one T cell receptor beta chain sequence. Its antigen target is currently unknown. One base away there is no much larger clone; base qualities are not given. The germline V gene gives CDR1 as SGHNT and CDR2 as YENEEA. The CDR3 sequence holds 12 residues, the cysteine and phenylalanine included. The DNA shown is the 36-base CDR3, in frame from base 1. For this chain, trimming is 5 bases at the V end and 12 bases at the J end, and the number of junction bases without a gene match is 7. The data originate from a study of cytomegalovirus exposure and HLA in healthy donors (dated by TCRdb to 2016 to 2017). Describing the broader study: An earlier analysis of approximately 640 of the donors reported 276 Gb of sequence data and roughly 100 million unique TCR beta sequences from 190 million or so T cells. Roughly 300 gigabases of sequencing data and about 92 million unique TCR sequences made up an early release that covered 640 HLA-typed donors. The genetic ancestry cluster associated with self-reported Caucasian donors included over 65% of the roughly 360 genotyped donors. The study aimed to test whether cataloging public T cell receptors could reveal signatures of past pathogen exposure. The T cell repertoires of around 730 subjects were profiled by immunosequencing and related to cytomegalovirus serostatus. A separate validation cohort of 100 to 150 different subjects was used in addition to the approximately 700-subject first cohort. The study combined high-throughput TCR immunosequencing, statistical association of individual TCRs with disease status, and machine learning to predict cytomegalovirus infection status. A later analysis re-analyzed previously published TCR beta repertoires from 500 to 700 donors and added high-resolution HLA genotyping to study TCR occurrence patterns. The later analysis used no new phenotypic data to find candidate immune exposures, relying instead on TCR beta sequences and their occurrence across donors. In an earlier analysis of 550 to 700 of the donors, high-throughput TCR beta sequencing was used to judge whether each TCR beta V gene segment behaved as functional or pseudogenic. Donor age, sex, ethnicity and CMV serostatus were collected together with the repertoire data. A later genetic analysis took genome-wide SNP genotypes for about 60% of the roughly 670 donors and used that subset as a discovery cohort. All discovery cohort repertoires had been generated on a single sequencing platform. HLA typing included class I and class II loci at four-digit resolution. Typing coverage differed by locus: A, B, C, DRB1 and DQB1 were typed in about 620-630 donors, DQA1 in around 500, DPA1 in 606, and DPB1 in approximately 450. Four or five DR-DQ haplotypes were handled as single units for association and clustering, since linkage in the cohort was strong. Among a few hundred genotyped donors of the cohort, an average of 235,054 unique TCR beta nucleotide sequences were sequenced per donor, roughly a sixth of them non-productive. Study-level results and caveats: At a false discovery rate of 0.05, a later analysis linked about 16,000 TCR beta sequences to specific HLA alleles. When HLA alleles, especially DR and DQ, strongly co-occurred, attributing TCR associations to individual alleles was difficult. A later analysis reported that several top co-occurrence clusters appeared linked to parvovirus B19, influenza, CMV and Epstein-Barr virus. According to the authors, the approach could potentially be generalized to other disease states and immunological phenotypes. An earlier analysis of some 590 of the donors showed that most TCR beta V segments appeared in productive rearrangements either about 87% or about 30% of the time, which broadly matched IMGT annotations. Some IMGT-functional V segments, including TRBV6-2 and TRBV6-3, could not be distinguished by the 87-base-pair reads and were therefore excluded. Most TCR sequences were observed very rarely across donors, whereas some public TCRs were present in many individuals. The study gave a list of more than 150 TCR beta chains associated with cytomegalovirus. Compared with equally common non-associated chains, HLA-associated TCR beta chains in a later analysis were more clonally expanded and had lower generation probabilities. Linkage disequilibrium might explain the correlated functional status among segregating V segments, but an unknown experimental factor could not be excluded. Compared with the approximately 600-donor mean, donors in an Asian-associated ancestry cluster had fewer N-insertions in productive TCRs, according to a later genetic analysis. This cohort had only TCR beta chains sequenced, and the lack of alpha or paired-chain data limited which features could be detected. The presence/absence analyses assumed that sequencing depth was roughly uniform across donors, and that assumption may not be true. Immune exposure information for the cohort was limited to CMV serostatus. In vitro tests confirmed that a few of the cytomegalovirus-associated TCR beta chains recognize cytomegalovirus antigens. In a later analysis, TCR association rates were found to vary across HLA loci, with the most associated TCRs seen for DRB1 alleles and the fewest for HLA-C alleles. HLA typing was unavailable for some donors at each locus, so association tests used only the typed subset. A further reported finding was that TCR beta sequences accurately predicted the HLA-A and HLA-B alleles for most subjects in the first cohort. According to a later analysis, most CMV-associated TCR beta chains appeared to be HLA-restricted, and the HLA associations seemed to be driven largely by CMV exposure. A cluster of highly shared sequence variants was judged likely to be a technical artifact of the sequencing pipeline. V-gene and J-gene trimming of TCR beta chains was associated with a missense DCLRE1C variant in a later genetic analysis, and the association was replicated in an independent cohort. The earlier analysis of almost 600 of the donors excluded roughly 16 rarely observed V segments, including chromosome 9 orphons, because counts were too low. The classifier was reported to diagnose cytomegalovirus status with high specificity and sensitivity in both the original and validation cohorts.

The library relied on the immunoSEQ multiplex PCR assay. For the multiplex PCR, a mixture combining 60 forward primers for TCR Vbeta segments and 13 reverse primers for TCR Jbeta segments was used. A multiplex PCR assay on genomic DNA amplified the CDR3 region of rearranged TCR beta genes. Amplified TCR beta libraries were sequenced as 87-base-pair reads on the Illumina HiSeq System. For the original study's pipeline: Across the roughly 700 repertoires, a later analysis counted 75 million to 90 million unique TCR beta chains, some 11 million of which were shared by at least two donors. Raw reads were error-corrected and collapsed into unique sequences by a nearest-neighbor algorithm in which closely related sequences were merged to remove PCR and sequencing errors. CDR3 sequences were aligned to IMGT reference sequences to assign V, D and J gene segments. For a sequence to be retained, a match of at least six nucleotides was required to both a V gene segment and a J gene segment. A rearrangement counted as productive if the CDR3 had no stop codons and remained in frame with V and J, and every other rearrangement counted as non-productive. CDR3 was defined by IMGT convention, running from the second conserved V-encoded cysteine to the conserved J-encoded phenylalanine. In an earlier analysis of just under 600 of the donors, sequences lacking an unambiguous match to a single V gene segment were excluded. An earlier analysis of a few hundred of the donors called V segments functional above 56.7% productive rearrangements and segregating when the between-donor standard deviation exceeded 5%. A statistical classification framework was built for diagnosing cytomegalovirus status from the catalog of TCR beta chain sequences. V and J gene assignment, in a later analysis, came from comparing TCR nucleotide sequences with IMGT/GENE-DB human TR gene sequences. Using the TCRdist pipeline, a later analysis assigned CDR3 sequences along with most-parsimonious VDJ recombination scenarios. In a later analysis, each TCR beta chain was defined by its CDR3 amino acid sequence together with its V-gene family, and reads lacking a unique V-gene family were excluded. To address suspected cross-contamination and a sequencing artifact, a later analysis removed over 500 highly shared, low-generation-probability nucleotide sequences. For each public chain, a later analysis derived a clonal expansion index from normalized ranks of inferred template counts within each repertoire. In a later analysis, generation probabilities were computed with a VDJ recombination model fitted to out-of-frame rearrangements, and the resulting probabilities were checked against IGoR. In a later analysis, hypergeometric tests were used to score TCR-TCR, TCR-HLA and TCR-CMV co-occurrence, with a repertoire-size bias correction applied to TCR pairs. A later analysis estimated false discovery rates by permuting HLA or CMV assignments 20 times. A later analysis grouped co-occurring TCRs with DBSCAN, adding TCRdist sequence similarity when clustering within HLA-allele-positive subsets. For co-occurrence clustering, repertoires with fewer than 30,000 or more than 120,000 public chains were excluded, along with five repertoires with anomalous nucleotide sharing. Imported from immuneACCESS, the table was reduced by TCRdb to in-frame sequences with V and J called. These copies leave out some clones; in studies compared against another copy, an unresolved V gene accounts for under half, and the cause of the remainder is not known. The V and J calls and clone size come from that table; D and trimming were worked out from the DNA. The sample table records 110,000 to 150,000 clones; roughly three quarters of these occur just once. 4.9% of the sample is held by the ten biggest clonotypes.

The cohort comprised 666 healthy bone marrow donors. At the time of sampling, every cohort member was nominally healthy, though immune exposures that went unrecorded were likely present. The donor tested CMV seronegative and was one of the 352 seronegative cohort members. Each donor provided a peripheral blood sample, and peripheral blood mononuclear cells were used for TCR beta sequencing. Genomic DNA was extracted from the blood cell samples with the Qiagen DNeasy Blood Extraction Kit. The sequence was obtained from a woman in her forties or fifties in good health and CMV-seronegative. This chain joins TRBV11-3 to TRBJ2-1; 7 central bases correspond to TRBD2. Sequencing was carried out using PBMCs. The sequenced DNA is TGTGCCAGCAGCGGGGGGGAGAACAGGCAGTTCTTC. It translates as CASSGGENRQFF.